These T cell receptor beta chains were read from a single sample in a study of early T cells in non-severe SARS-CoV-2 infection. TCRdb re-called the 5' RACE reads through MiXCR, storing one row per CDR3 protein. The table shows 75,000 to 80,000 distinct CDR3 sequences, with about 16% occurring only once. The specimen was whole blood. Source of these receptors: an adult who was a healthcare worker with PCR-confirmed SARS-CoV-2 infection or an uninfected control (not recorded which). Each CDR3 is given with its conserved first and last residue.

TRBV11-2	CASSSMRRGETQYF
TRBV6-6	CASRRDGRGDNEQFF
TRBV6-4	CASSDSKRTVSEAFF
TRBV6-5	CASNPSIRDAKETQYF
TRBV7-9	CASSPHLF
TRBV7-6	CASSYPPSGGNTGELFF
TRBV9	CASGRAGVNQPQHF
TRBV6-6	CASIGTQNTEAFF
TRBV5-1	CASSPFSPGQGADEQFF
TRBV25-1	CASTRQGWNSPLHF
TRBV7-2	CASSLELAGTHEQFF
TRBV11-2	CASSLDSPLDEQFF